These 25 T cell receptor beta chains originate from one sample sequenced in a study of monozygotic twins with inflammatory bowel disease. TCRdb processed the 5' RACE reads again and assigns one entry to each CDR3 protein, with no DNA. This sample contains about 440,000 distinct CDR3 sequences. The sample consisted of blood. The receptors originated from a human donor with ulcerative colitis or Crohn's disease, or a healthy co-twin of an affected twin (not recorded which).

The chain recombines TRBV7-2 with TRBJ2-1; with no DNA, the TCRdb D assignment of TRBD2 cannot be verified. CDR1 is SGHTA, CDR2 FQGNSA, per germline. This CDR3 is 17 amino acids long. CDR3 sequence: CASSLAVASGAYNEQFF.

This chain joins TRBV7-8 and TRBJ2-2. Germline V gives CDR1 SGHVS, CDR2 FQNEAQ. This CDR3 contains 15 residues. The CDR3 region is CASSPHWGNTGELFF.

The CDR3 is CASSMTSGGKETQYF. V and J are TRBV3-1 and TRBJ2-5; TCRdb's D gene call, TRBD2, goes unchecked for lack of DNA. The CDR3 runs 15 residues. The germline gives CDR1 LGHDT, CDR2 YNNKEL (reference sequence).

V usage is TRBV5-1 and J usage is TRBJ2-3. CDR3 length equals 15 residues. CDR1 and CDR2 from the germline V gene are SGHRS and YFSETQ. The CDR3 loop is CASSLARSVTDTQYF.

The chain joins TRBV29-1 to TRBJ1-1. Per germline, CDR1 SQVTM and CDR2 ANQGSEA. CDR3 length: 11 residues. The CDR3 here is CSVESSLRAFF.

This sequence joins TRBV6-2 or TRBV6-3 and TRBJ2-1; TCRdb proposes TRBD2, but this gene call is untestable without DNA. CDR1 and CDR2 from the germline V gene are MNHEY and SVGEGT. CDR3 length: 14 amino acids. This chain's CDR3 is CASSYGRERNEQFF.

This chain joins TRBV12-3 or TRBV12-4 and TRBJ2-3; absent DNA, TCRdb's TRBD2 call cannot be checked. CDR3 size: 14 residues. The CDR3 loop is CASSLVDPADTQYF.

V and J are TRBV6-5 and TRBJ2-4. The germline V gene has CDR1 MNHEY and CDR2 SVGAGI. The CDR3 spans 16 residues. The CDR3: CASSYSRASGKNIQYF.

The chain uses TRBV7-2 and TRBJ2-5; checking the TCRdb D call of TRBD2 is not possible without DNA. Germline V lookup: CDR1 SGHTA, CDR2 FQGNSA. The CDR3 sequence is 16 residues long. The CDR3 sequence is CASSLASGAIQETQYF. The whole variable domain, remainder taken from reference TRBV7-2 and TRBJ2-5, is GAGVSQSPSNKVTEKGKDVELRCDPISGHTALYWYRQSLGQGLEFLIYFQGNSAPDKSGLPSDRFSAERTGGSVSTLTIQRTQQEDSAVYLCASSLASGAIQETQYFGPGTRLLVL.

This chain joins TRBV6-1 and TRBJ2-1; the TCRdb D gene call, TRBD1, has no DNA to confirm it. Per the germline V gene, CDR1 is MNHNS and CDR2 is SASEGT. This CDR3 is 15 amino acids long. CDR3 sequence reads: CASSAPGKQAAEQFF.

Here the CDR3 reads CASSLMRAGDTEAFF. The V gene is TRBV7-3, the J gene TRBJ1-1. This CDR3 contains 15 residues. The germline V gene has CDR1 SGHTA and CDR2 FQGTGA. Filled out from reference TRBV7-3 and TRBJ1-1, the complete variable domain reads GAGVSQTPSNKVTEKGKYVELRCDPISGHTALYWYRQSLGQGPEFLIYFQGTGAADDSGLPNDRFFAVRPEGSVSTLKIQRTERGDSAVYLCASSLMRAGDTEAFFGQGTRLTVV.

The chain employs TRBV30 and TRBJ2-7; lacking DNA, the TRBD1 call made by TCRdb goes unchecked. CDR1 is GTSNPN and CDR2 is SVGIG in the germline V gene (reference sequence). This CDR3 contains 12 residues. CDR3 loop: CAWSATGDEQYF. The variable domain in full, completed from reference TRBV30 and TRBJ2-7, reads SQTIHQWPATLVQPVGSPLSLECTVEGTSNPNLYWYRQAAGRGLQLLFYSVGIGQISSEVPQNLSASRPQDRQFILSSKKLLLSDSGFYLCAWSATGDEQYFGPGTRLTVT.

The gene calls are TRBV24-1 and TRBJ2-1. The length of the CDR3 is 16 residues. Germline-derived CDR1 and CDR2 are KGHDR and SFDVKD. The CDR3 loop is CATSDSRGASYNEQFF.

This chain links TRBV6-1 with TRBJ2-3; the D gene TCRdb calls, TRBD1, cannot be checked with no DNA. CDR3 length equals 15 residues. In germline, CDR1 is MNHNS, CDR2 SASEGT. Here the CDR3 reads CASRGTPTSTDTQYF.

The chain carries TRBV12-3 or TRBV12-4 and TRBJ1-5; lacking DNA, the TRBD1 call made by TCRdb goes unchecked. The CDR3 is 14 amino acids. CDR3: CASRRGRTNQPQHF.

V gene TRBV6-1 combines with J gene TRBJ2-7; TCRdb picks TRBD2, but there is no DNA to check that call. CDR3 length: 12 amino acids. CDR1 is MNHNS, CDR2 SASEGT, per germline. The CDR3 here is CASNQLPEGQYF.

The chain recombines TRBV12-3 or TRBV12-4 with TRBJ1-1; TCRdb proposes TRBD1, but this gene call is untestable without DNA. The CDR3 has 14 residues. CDR3 region: CASSLTGGATEAFF.

This chain links TRBV5-6 with TRBJ1-1. CDR1 is SGHDT, CDR2 YYEEEE, per germline. This CDR3 spans 13 amino acids. CDR3 amino acids: CASSSDMNTEAFF.

The rearrangement joins TRBV7-9 to TRBJ2-1; TCRdb's D gene call, TRBD1, goes unchecked for lack of DNA. Germline V gives CDR1 SEHNR, CDR2 FQNEAQ (reference sequence). This CDR3 is 12 amino acids long. CDR3 sequence reads: CASSLGTDEQFF.

The V call is TRBV7-9, the J call TRBJ2-2; TCRdb calls TRBD1, which cannot be checked without DNA. The germline CDR1 and CDR2 sequences are SEHNR and FQNEAQ (reference sequence). This CDR3 has 17 residues. The CDR3 sequence: CASSLESRGWNTGELFF.

The CDR3 sequence: CASSQDQIAFF. The chain combines TRBV3-1 with TRBJ1-1. The germline V gene has CDR1 LGHDT and CDR2 YNNKEL (reference sequence). This CDR3 has 11 residues.

V and J are TRBV7-9 and TRBJ2-3; the D gene TCRdb calls, TRBD2, cannot be checked with no DNA. This CDR3 has 14 amino acids. Germline lookup yields CDR1 SEHNR and CDR2 FQNEAQ (reference sequence). The CDR3: CASSRGGTTDTQYF.

V gene TRBV7-3 combines with J gene TRBJ2-2; absent DNA, TCRdb's TRBD1 call cannot be checked. The CDR3 has 15 amino acids. Germline V lookup: CDR1 SGHTA, CDR2 FQGTGA. The CDR3 spells CASSRGVAGTGELFF.

This chain connects TRBV14 to TRBJ2-1; the D call from TCRdb, TRBD2, cannot be confirmed without DNA. This CDR3 has 19 residues. Germline CDR1 is SGHDN and CDR2 is FVKESK. The CDR3 spells CASSPIGAGGFSRDNEQFF.

The chain combines TRBV4-2 with TRBJ2-3; no DNA is available, so the TRBD2 call from TCRdb remains unchecked. The CDR3 is 15 amino acids. The germline gives CDR1 LGHNA, CDR2 YNFKEQ. CDR3 sequence reads: CASSQLGGPGDTQYF.